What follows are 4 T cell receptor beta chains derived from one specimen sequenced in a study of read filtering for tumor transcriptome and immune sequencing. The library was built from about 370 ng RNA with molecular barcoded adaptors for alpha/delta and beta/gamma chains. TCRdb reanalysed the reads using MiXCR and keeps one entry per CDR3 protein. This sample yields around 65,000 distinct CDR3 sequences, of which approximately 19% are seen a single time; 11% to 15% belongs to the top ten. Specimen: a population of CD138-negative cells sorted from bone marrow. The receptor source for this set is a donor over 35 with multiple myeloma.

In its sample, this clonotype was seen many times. CDR3 coding DNA: TGTGCCAGCCTTCAGGGGAGCGGGCGCAAAAACATTCAGTACTTC. Translation gives CASLQGSGRKNIQYF. This chain joins TRBV28 and TRBJ2-4; D may correspond to TRBD1 or TRBD2 (6 bases each). Germline V lookup: CDR1 MDHEN, CDR2 SYDVKM. The CDR3 covers 15 residues. Trimming took 8 bases from V and 3 from J, leaving 17 bases between them.

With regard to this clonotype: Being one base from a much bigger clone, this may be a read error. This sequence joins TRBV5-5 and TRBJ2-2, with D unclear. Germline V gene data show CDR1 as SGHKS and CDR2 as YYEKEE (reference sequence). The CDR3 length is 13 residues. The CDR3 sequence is CVSSSADTGELFF. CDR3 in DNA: TGTGTCAGCAGCTCGGCTGACACCGGGGAGCTGTTTTTT.

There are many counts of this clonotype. The CDR3 sequence is CASSLHGTGTYEQYF. CDR3 coding DNA: TGTGCCAGCAGTTTGCACGGGACAGGAACTTACGAGCAGTACTTC. This chain connects TRBV12-3 or TRBV12-4 to TRBJ2-7, with 8 bases matching TRBD1. The CDR3 runs 15 residues. The ends lost 3 bases at V and 4 bases at J; junction bases unmatched: 8.

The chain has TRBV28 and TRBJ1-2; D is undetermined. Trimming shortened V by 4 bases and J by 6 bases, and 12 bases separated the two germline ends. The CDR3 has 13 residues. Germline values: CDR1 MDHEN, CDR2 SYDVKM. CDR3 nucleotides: TGTGCCAGCAGTTCCCGGACGGCGGATGGCTACACCTTC. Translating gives CASSSRTADGYTF.